This T cell receptor (beta chain) was observed in a study of T cells after yellow fever vaccination. The germline CDR1 and CDR2 sequences are SGHTA and FQGNSA. The CDR3 totals 13 residues. Trimming shortened V by 5 bases and J by 8 bases, and 12 bases separated the two germline ends. Study-wide results and caveats: Abundant clonotypes (contaminants from the bulk population) could be present in FACS-sorted repertoires. CD4 and CD8 compartments shared a small share of clonotypes. The study found a weaker secondary response that peaked faster, day 5 versus 15.

MiXCR was run by TCRdb on the 5' RACE reads, yielding one entry per CDR3 protein. The profile shows around 250,000 distinct CDR3 sequences, 6.9% of them singletons. Comments on this clonotype: The antigen is unknown.

The rearrangement joins TRBV7-2 to TRBJ2-2; D is unclear. Sequenced here: CD4+ T cells sorted from PBMCs, sampled 15 days after the yellow fever booster vaccination. This receptor was obtained from a man in his thirties or forties who received the YFV17D yellow fever vaccine. The CDR3 DNA is TGTGCCAGCAGCCCTCAGCCGGATGGGGAGCTGTTTTTT. Translated: CASSPQPDGELFF.